A selection of T cell receptor beta chains follows, all from one sample in a study of T-cell memory formation after mild COVID-19. Each CDR3 protein gets one entry after TCRdb re-called the 5' RACE reads with MiXCR. The sample yields more than 100,000 distinct CDR3 sequences, roughly 6% seen once. The material sequenced was PBMCs or a T cell subset sorted from them (not recorded which). These receptors all stem from an adult woman who had mild COVID-19 (a few samples of this study predate the infection). Cell type and time point are not known. Each CDR3 is given without its conserved first and last residue.

cdr3_length,v_call,j_call,cdr3_aa
10,TRBV28,TRBJ1-6,ASVTNNSPLH
12,TRBV29-1,TRBJ1-1,SVIRTLMNTEAF
11,TRBV4-1,TRBJ2-1,ASSPTGHNEQF
13,TRBV5-1,TRBJ2-2,ASSLEILGSGELF
12,TRBV10-3,TRBJ1-2,AISKVGQNYGYT
12,TRBV7-9,TRBJ2-5,ASSLDRGGETQY
12,TRBV7-2,TRBJ2-5,ASTLRGVQETQY
9,TRBV20-1,TRBJ2-3,SARTSLTQY
14,TRBV12-3/TRBV12-4,TRBJ1-1,DSSPGSGQMNTEAF
11,TRBV7-9,TRBJ1-2,ASTGQGRYGYT
17,TRBV7-2,TRBJ2-2,ASSRLAGGSPEKAGELF
16,TRBV5-5,TRBJ1-3,ASSLNYGQGTSGNTIY
13,TRBV5-6,TRBJ1-1,ASSLQGRRGTEAF
12,TRBV4-2,TRBJ2-7,ASSQEELGTEAY
14,TRBV5-1,TRBJ2-3,ASSPGLAGTTDTQY
15,TRBV11-2,TRBJ2-3,ASSLGGLTPGTDTQY